A selection of T cell receptor beta chains follows, all from one sample in a study of control samples from healthy donors and cancer patients. Profiled with immunoSEQ multiplex PCR; TCRdb holds only in-frame clones, not every one. The data hold about 140,000 clones, with around nine tenths observed a single time. The sequenced sample was blood. The receptors originated from a man under 40 in good health. CDR3s include the opening cysteine and the closing phenylalanine or tryptophan. D genes are given only for firm matches.

d_call	v_call	j_call	cdr3_aa
.	TRBV28	TRBJ1-5	CASSLPGRGQPQHF
TRBD1	TRBV18	TRBJ2-7	CASSPETGYSYEQYF
TRBD2	TRBV19	TRBJ2-5	CASKRLGLASQETQYF
.	TRBV30	TRBJ1-1	CAWRGQLAEAFF
.	TRBV3-1/TRBV3-2	TRBJ1-2	CASSQEWRPAGVYGYTF
TRBD1	TRBV25-1	TRBJ1-4	CASSDRGQGEKLFF
TRBD2	TRBV4-2	TRBJ2-1	CASSQAGGSYNEQFF
.	TRBV27	TRBJ2-1	CASRLKGPRISYNEQFF
.	TRBV11-2	TRBJ1-6	CASSLEVGLQAQNSPLHF
.	TRBV9	TRBJ1-3	CASSATPTGNTIYF
.	TRBV21-1	TRBJ2-7	CASSIFKGRFRGEQYF
.	TRBV29-1	TRBJ1-1	CSVPGGVEAFF
.	TRBV4-1	TRBJ1-2	CASRDRSEDRGYTF
.	TRBV6-5	TRBJ2-3	CASNHIGGTDTQYF
TRBD1	TRBV24-1	TRBJ2-7	CATSVTSGGQQYF
TRBD1	TRBV4-2	TRBJ1-5	CASSPRQGASNQPQHF
.	TRBV5-5	TRBJ1-1	CASSLAPDIRVEAFF
.	TRBV4-3	TRBJ2-7	CASSQDTPGPYEQYF
TRBD1	TRBV28	TRBJ1-2	CASSPGDRGYGYTF
TRBD1	TRBV28	TRBJ2-2	CASSRDRGFTGELFF
.	TRBV28	TRBJ2-1	CASISLRDTGEQFF
TRBD1	TRBV9	TRBJ1-1	CASSYGTGDTEAFF
.	TRBV27	TRBJ2-7	CASSDWTSSYEQYF
TRBD1	TRBV2	TRBJ1-2	CASKDRRANYGYTF
TRBD1	TRBV28	TRBJ1-5	CASSPRTGFQPQHF
TRBD1	TRBV9	TRBJ2-1	CASSVDPARGLYNEQFF
.	TRBV19	TRBJ1-1	CASSIPTDTEAFF
.	TRBV7-9	TRBJ1-5	CASSLGGREGQPQHF
.	TRBV7-2	TRBJ2-2	CASSFYQGNTGELFF
.	TRBV18	TRBJ2-7	CASSLAYEQYF
.	TRBV21-1	TRBJ1-6	CASSKASGRVMESYNSPLHF
TRBD1	TRBV18	TRBJ2-1	CASSLTRTGYNEQFF
TRBD2	TRBV5-5	TRBJ2-1	CASSFQGLAAGNEQFF
.	TRBV2	TRBJ1-5	CASSEMGGQPQHF
.	TRBV30	TRBJ1-1	CAWSVLAVTEAFF
.	TRBV10-1	TRBJ2-7	CASSESNLGVSYEQYF
TRBD2	TRBV28	TRBJ2-7	CASSEPSSGRYEQYF
.	TRBV28	TRBJ1-4	CASSLHEKLFF
.	TRBV4-1	TRBJ1-4	CASTNRATNEKLFF
TRBD2	TRBV5-1	TRBJ2-2	CASSSPGLAGGSTGELFF
TRBD1	TRBV11-2	TRBJ1-5	CASSIDRGPNQPQHF
.	TRBV19	TRBJ1-1	CASSVQGGYTEAFF
TRBD1	TRBV19	TRBJ2-6	CASSPGQGATGANVLTF
TRBD1	TRBV5-6	TRBJ2-5	CASSSDRLGETQYF
.	TRBV6-5	TRBJ1-2	CASSYSHTTNYGYTF
TRBD1	TRBV28	TRBJ1-3	CASTSGGSGNTIYF
.	TRBV9	TRBJ1-2	CASTKFLHENYGYTF
TRBD1	TRBV7-8	TRBJ2-7	CASSYRTGVGSYEQYF
TRBD1	TRBV27	TRBJ2-3	CASSPGQGGGNTQYF
.	TRBV6-5	TRBJ1-2	CASSYTRHGYTF
.	TRBV24-1	TRBJ1-5	CATSDFNQPQHF
.	TRBV4-1	TRBJ1-2	CASSQKAGDFYGYTF
TRBD2	TRBV6-2/TRBV6-3	TRBJ2-7	CASSYGGGTYEQYF
.	TRBV9	TRBJ1-4	CASSVWPTVQQSNEKLFF
.	TRBV9	TRBJ2-3	CASSQISTDTQYF